The 27 T cell receptor beta chains in this list originate from one sample, sequenced in a study of metastatic and nonmetastatic thyroid tumors. TCRdb recomputed clones from the PCR reads via MiXCR. The sample holds about 40,000 clones, roughly 13% seen once. Prior to thyroid surgery, none of the patients had received any treatment. Sequences were obtained from blood. Receptors originate from a female donor with papillary thyroid cancer or a benign thyroid nodule (not recorded which). Some clones in this sample may be carry-over from other donors' samples.

The V and J genes are TRBV2 and TRBJ2-1; 10 bases line up with TRBD2. The junction had 10 bases not matched to a gene; V was cut back by 7 bases and J by 7 bases. CDR1 is SNHLY, CDR2 FYNNEI, per germline. The CDR3 runs to 15 residues. CDR3 loop: CASTPLAGDSNEQFF. The CDR3 DNA is TGTGCCAGCACACCGCTAGCGGGAGACTCTAATGAGCAGTTCTTC.

Comments on this clone: It may be a read error: a sequence one base away is much more abundant. The chain carries TRBV24-1 and TRBJ2-3, with 11 bases lining up with TRBD2. Germline V lookup: CDR1 KGHDR, CDR2 SFDVKD. The length of the CDR3 is 17 residues. This chain's CDR3 is CATSNLSLAGGLDTQYF. DNA for the CDR3: TGTGCCACCAGTAATTTGAGCCTAGCGGGGGGCTTGGATACGCAGTATTTT.

In its sample, this clone was seen many times. The chain recombines TRBV6-1 with TRBJ2-3; 9 bases are shared with TRBD2. The CDR3 is 16 amino acids. Looked up from germline, CDR1 is MNHNS and CDR2 is SASEGT. V shed 6 bases and J 3 bases; nucleotides not matched to a gene: 10. CDR3 coding DNA: TGTGCCAGCAGGCAGGTTCGGGCGGGAGGGACAGATACGCAGTATTTT. Residues: CASRQVRAGGTDTQYF.

This clone was recorded at least ten times. V usage is TRBV11-2 and J usage is TRBJ1-1, with D uncertain. CDR3 size: 11 residues. The germline V and J ends were trimmed by 2 bases and 4 bases, with 2 bases remaining between them. Germline-derived CDR1 and CDR2 are SGHAT and FQNNGV. The CDR3 DNA sequence: TGTGCCAGCAGCTTAACCACTGAAGCTTTCTTT. Translating gives CASSLTTEAFF.

As for this clone: This may be a read error: a much more frequent sequence differs by one nucleotide. The chain has TRBV5-6 and TRBJ1-5; D gene unclear. The CDR3 length is 12 residues. In germline, CDR1 is SGHDT, CDR2 YYEEEE. CDR3 DNA: TGTGCCAGCATCTTGCCGGCTGGGCCCCAGCATTTT. Translated, it gives CASILPAGPQHF.

This clone was seen many times. The chain recombines TRBV15 with TRBJ2-5, with 7 bases that match TRBD2. Germline CDR1 LNHNV, CDR2 YYDKDF (reference sequence). Unmatched junction bases numbered 8, after V lost 1 base and J lost 3 bases. The CDR3 length is 16 residues. The CDR3 loop reads CATSRGPGGREETQYF. Here the CDR3 DNA reads TGTGCCACCAGCAGAGGGCCAGGCGGGAGAGAAGAGACCCAGTACTTC.

This clone has at least ten counts. This chain connects TRBV7-9 to TRBJ2-7; 7 nucleotides line up with TRBD1. Per the germline V gene, CDR1 is SEHNR and CDR2 is FQNEAQ (reference sequence). The J segment lost 5 bases and the V segment lost 3 bases, leaving 10 bases of the junction unmatched. The CDR3 contains 15 residues. As DNA, the CDR3 is TGTGCCAGCAGCTTTCCGGGACAGAGGGTTAACGAGCAGTACTTC. It is translated as CASSFPGQRVNEQYF.

The CDR3 protein is CASSEVTGTGHYEQYF. The DNA for the CDR3 is TGTGCCAGCAGTGAAGTAACCGGGACGGGACACTACGAGCAGTACTTC. J is TRBJ2-7 and V is TRBV6-1; possibly TRBD1 for D (6 bases). CDR1 MNHNS and CDR2 SASEGT come from the germline V gene. The CDR3 consists of 16 residues. Trimming pared 1 base from V and 3 bases from J, leaving 16 bases between.

This clone was seen only a few times. The chain is built from TRBV11-3 and TRBJ2-7, with D uncertain. Germline loops: CDR1 SGHNT, CDR2 YENEEA. This CDR3 comprises 14 residues. V was shortened by 7 bases and J by 3 bases, with 16 bases between the two germline ends. CDR3 DNA sequence: TGTGCCAGCAATCAAGGTTACAGAAACTACGAGCAGTACTTC. The encoded protein is CASNQGYRNYEQYF.

This clone was seen at least ten times. The V and J genes are TRBV4-1 and TRBJ2-4; TRBD2 is a possible D gene (5 bases). V lost 4 bases and J 0 bases, leaving 7 bases between the germline ends. The CDR3 runs 14 residues. The germline gives CDR1 MGHRA, CDR2 YSYEKL. CDR3 sequence reads: CASSPRGAKNIQYF. The CDR3 nucleotides read TGCGCCAGCAGCCCCCGGGGAGCCAAAAACATTCAGTACTTC.

In this sample, this clone turned up a few times. The chain joins TRBV18 to TRBJ2-2; D possibly uses TRBD1 or TRBD2 (5 bases each). The CDR3 has 14 amino acids. CDR1 is KGHSH and CDR2 is LQKENI in the germline V gene. V lost 8 bases and J 12 bases, leaving 22 bases between the germline ends. The CDR3 reads CASPPGTEYEKLFF. The CDR3 coding sequence is TGTGCCAGCCCCCCCGGGACGGAGTATGAGAAGCTGTTTTTT.

The genes are TRBV7-1 and TRBJ2-1, with 9 bases matching TRBD2. TRBV7-1 is an open reading frame, and its role is uncertain. With 3 bases clipped from V and 7 bases from J, the junction kept 19 bases outside the gene matches. The CDR3 has 19 residues. This chain's CDR3 is CASSSFQWLAGGPRNEQFF. The CDR3 region has the DNA TGTGCCAGCAGCTCTTTCCAGTGGTTGGCGGGAGGGCCACGGAATGAGCAGTTCTTC.

This clone was seen many times. This rearrangement joins TRBV9 to TRBJ2-2; 7 bases match TRBD2. The ends lost 0 bases at V and 4 bases at J; junction bases unmatched: 6. This CDR3 is built from 16 residues. Germline CDR1 and CDR2: SGDLS and YYNGEE. Written as DNA, the CDR3 is TGTGCCAGCAGCGTAGGCGGGAGTGGGGTCACCGGGGAGCTGTTTTTT. This encodes CASSVGGSGVTGELFF.

This clone came up many times. CDR3 loop: CASSLISGQHGYTF. The CDR3 nucleotides read TGTGCCAGCAGCTTAATATCCGGCCAGCATGGCTACACCTTC. The chain has TRBV11-2 and TRBJ1-2; unclear D gene. The V and J ends lost 2 bases and 6 bases respectively, with 13 bases between them. The germline gives CDR1 SGHAT, CDR2 FQNNGV. The CDR3 contains 14 residues.

This clone was counted ten times or more. The J gene is TRBJ2-3, the V gene TRBV5-1; TRBD2 matches 7 bases. With V trimmed by 3 bases and J by 8 bases, 12 bases remained unmatched. In germline, CDR1 is SGHRS, CDR2 YFSETQ. The CDR3 runs 15 residues. The CDR3 coding sequence is TGCGCCAGCAGCTCACTGGCGGGAGTTGAAGGTACGCAGTATTTT. This codes for CASSSLAGVEGTQYF.

V and J are TRBV5-6 and TRBJ1-1; the D is unclear. The V gene lost 4 bases and the J gene lost 5 bases, with 9 bases spanning the gap. The CDR3 extends over 12 amino acids. CDR1 and CDR2 from the germline V gene are SGHDT and YYEEEE. The CDR3 protein is CASSRSLTEAFF. CDR3 in DNA: TGTGCCAGCAGCCGGAGTTTGACTGAAGCTTTCTTT.

The chain has TRBV20-1 and TRBJ2-5; the D gene could be TRBD1 or TRBD2 (5 bases each). Germline-derived CDR1 and CDR2 are DFQATT and SNEGSKA (reference sequence). The CDR3 runs to 15 residues. V gave up 1 base and J gave up 4 bases, with 16 bases separating them. CDR3 DNA: TGCAGTGCTAGAGTCACGGGACGCACCGCAGAGACCCAGTACTTC. Translating gives CSARVTGRTAETQYF.

This clone was found many times. A much larger clone differs from this one at a single base, so this may be a read error. The chain employs TRBV12-5 and TRBJ1-1, with D uncertain. The CDR3 consists of 12 residues. Germline assignment: CDR1 LGHNT and CDR2 FRNRAP. CDR3 in DNA: TGTGCTAGTGGCCCAGGACCGATTGAAGCTTCCTTT. It yields the protein CASGPGPIEASF.

This clone was counted at least ten times. The rearrangement uses TRBV7-2 and TRBJ2-7, with 9 bases fitting TRBD2. The junction had 2 bases not matched to a gene; V was cut back by 0 bases and J by 2 bases. The germline V gene has CDR1 SGHTA and CDR2 FQGNSA. There are 15 residues in the CDR3. The CDR3 nucleotides are TGTGCCAGCAGCTTAGCAGCGGGAGGAACCTACGAGCAGTACTTC. Its translation: CASSLAAGGTYEQYF.

This clone is medium-sized (0.01 to 0.1%). The chain carries TRBV6-1 and TRBJ1-6, with D possibly matching TRBD1 (5 bases). The CDR3 runs to 14 residues. Germline V gene lookup returns CDR1 MNHNS and CDR2 SASEGT. Trimming removed 6 bases from V and 6 bases from J, with 12 bases in between. CDR3 sequence: CASRPGRINSPLHF. The CDR3 DNA reads as TGTGCCAGCAGGCCGGGACGGATTAATTCACCCCTCCACTTT.

This clone was seen just once. The V gene is TRBV30, the J gene TRBJ1-5; D is possibly TRBD1 (5 bases). Trimming pared 4 bases from V and 14 bases from J, leaving 21 bases between. The CDR3 spans 13 residues. The germline V gene encodes CDR1 GTSNPN and CDR2 SVGIG (reference sequence). CDR3 DNA: TGTGCCTGGAACCATTTTGGGGGTCAGGCCAAGCATTTT. It specifies CAWNHFGGQAKHF.

The chain has TRBV11-1 and TRBJ1-1; D uncertain. The germline V gene encodes CDR1 SGHAT and CDR2 FQDESV (reference sequence). Trimming removed 2 bases from V and 0 bases from J, with 19 bases in between. This CDR3 contains 18 residues. The CDR3 here is CASSLLGSLKALNTEAFF. The DNA for the CDR3 is TGTGCCAGCAGCTTATTGGGCAGCCTGAAGGCTTTGAACACTGAAGCTTTCTTT.

In its sample, this clone was seen a few times. The CDR3 protein is CASSLSLGDFYNEQFF. The CDR3 DNA reads TGTGCCAGCAGCTTATCCCTCGGAGATTTCTACAATGAGCAGTTCTTC. The genes are TRBV11-1 and TRBJ2-1; D not certain. This CDR3 spans 16 amino acids. Between the trimmed V and J ends, which lost 2 bases and 3 bases, there was a span of 14 bases. Germline loops: CDR1 SGHAT, CDR2 FQDESV (reference sequence). The full variable domain, completed using reference TRBV11-1 and TRBJ2-1, is EAEVAQSPRYKITEKSQAVAFWCDPISGHATLYWYRQILGQGPELLVQFQDESVVDDSQLPKDRFSAERLKGVDSTLKIQPAELGDSAMYLCASSLSLGDFYNEQFFGPGTRLTVL.

This clone was recorded many times. The gene calls are TRBV18 and TRBJ1-2, with D unclear. Germline V lookup: CDR1 KGHSH, CDR2 LQKENI. Trimming removed 4 bases at V and 6 bases at J, with 21 bases between. The CDR3 sequence is 16 residues long. The CDR3 sequence is CASSQREEQTPNGYTF. The CDR3 DNA reads TGTGCCAGCTCACAAAGAGAGGAACAGACCCCAAATGGCTACACCTTC.

The table lists this clone with many counts. The V call is TRBV4-1, the J call TRBJ1-1, with 7 bases lining up with TRBD1. This CDR3 is built from 16 residues. The V gene end was trimmed by 0 bases and the J gene end by 0 bases; junction bases not matched to a gene: 4. CDR1 MGHRA and CDR2 YSYEKL come from the germline V gene. The CDR3 region is CASSQDWTGVNTEAFF. The DNA for the CDR3 is TGCGCCAGCAGCCAAGACTGGACAGGAGTGAACACTGAAGCTTTCTTT.

The chain employs TRBV6-1 and TRBJ2-1; D is tentatively TRBD1 or TRBD2 (5 bases each). V dropped 4 bases and J dropped 3 bases, with 13 bases sitting between them. The CDR3 covers 15 residues. Germline values: CDR1 MNHNS, CDR2 SASEGT. CDR3 nucleotides: TGTGCCAGCAGTGCCCGGGACGTCGGCTACAATGAGCAGTTCTTC. This gives the protein CASSARDVGYNEQFF.

In its sample, this clone was seen many times. V usage is TRBV29-1 and J usage is TRBJ1-1, with no clear D. The CDR3 covers 14 residues. Germline V lookup: CDR1 SQVTM, CDR2 ANQGSEA. Trimming took 3 bases from V and 1 from J, leaving 12 bases between them. CDR3: CSVDSGGPNTEAFF. In DNA, the CDR3 is TGCAGCGTTGACTCTGGCGGACCGAACACTGAAGCTTTCTTT.